The 21 T cell receptor beta chains in this list originate from one sample, sequenced in a study of blood T cell repertoires in COVID-19. Assay used: immunoSEQ multiplex PCR; TCRdb lists only in-frame clones, some missing. The sample comprises roughly 460,000 clones, around 90% of which are singletons, and more than 0.7% rests with the top ten. The sequencing sample was made of peripheral blood. The receptor set was obtained from a man younger than 35 with COVID-19, enrolled during active disease.

CDR3 in amino acids: CASSFSGGLTDTQYF. CDR3 coding DNA: TGTGCCAGCAGCTTTAGCGGGGGGCTCACAGATACGCAGTATTTT. This chain connects TRBV9 to TRBJ2-3, with 10 bases that match TRBD2. Looked up from germline, CDR1 is SGDLS and CDR2 is YYNGEE. The CDR3 is 15 residues long. V shed 4 bases, J shed 2 bases, and the junction held 4 bases outside the gene matches. The full variable domain, in which reference TRBV9 and TRBJ2-3 provide the parts outside the CDR3, is DSGVTQTPKHLITATGQRVTLRCSPRSGDLSVYWYQQSLDQGLQFLIQYYNGEERAKGNILERFSAQQFPDLHSELNLSSLELGDSALYFCASSFSGGLTDTQYFGPGTRLTVL.

V usage is TRBV7-3 and J usage is TRBJ2-2; 9 nucleotides agree with TRBD1. The V gene end was trimmed by 5 bases and the J gene end by 0 bases; junction bases not matched to a gene: 4. The germline gives CDR1 SGHTA, CDR2 FQGTGA. This CDR3 comprises 16 residues. CDR3 in DNA: TGTGCCAGCAGCCTTACAGGGGGCACGAACACCGGGGAGCTGTTTTTT. This gives the protein CASSLTGGTNTGELFF.

J is TRBJ2-4 and V is TRBV2; 9 bases match TRBD1. Germline CDR1 is SNHLY and CDR2 is FYNNEI. With V trimmed by 7 bases and J by 0 bases, 4 bases remained unmatched. The CDR3 length is 15 residues. The CDR3: CASKQGAIAKNIQYF. CDR3 DNA: TGTGCCAGCAAACAGGGGGCAATAGCCAAAAACATTCAGTACTTC.

V is TRBV5-1 and J is TRBJ2-1, with D perhaps TRBD2 (6 bases). V gave up 2 bases and J gave up 7 bases, with 7 bases separating them. The CDR3 runs 12 residues. Per germline, CDR1 SGHRS and CDR2 YFSETQ. The CDR3 region has the DNA TGCGCCAGCAGCTTTGGGAGGAATGAGCAGTTCTTC. Translating gives CASSFGRNEQFF.

The chain carries TRBV10-3 and TRBJ2-5; 8 bases are shared with TRBD1. Trimming cost V 6 bases and J 2 bases; bases outside gene matches: 2. This CDR3 contains 13 residues. Germline V CDR1 and CDR2: ENHRY, SYGVKD. CDR3 region: CAIRGQGQETQYF. The CDR3 bases are TGTGCCATCAGAGGACAGGGACAAGAGACCCAGTACTTC.

The gene calls are TRBV21-1 and TRBJ2-2; whether TRBD2, the table's D call, matches the DNA was not checked. TRBV21-1 is deemed a pseudogene. The CDR3 is 20 amino acids. The CDR3 nucleotides read TGTGCCAGACGCAAGGGGGGGACCCCTGCTAGGGGCCGGGGATCCGGGGAGCTGTTTTTT. This sequence encodes CARRKGGTPARGRGSGELFF.

This clone was seen a single time. The CDR3, as DNA: TGTGCCAGCTCACCGGGCGCGAGCTCTGGAAACACCATATATTTT. Residues: CASSPGASSGNTIYF. This chain joins TRBV18 and TRBJ1-3; no clear D gene. The CDR3 is 15 residues long. Per the germline V gene, CDR1 is KGHSH and CDR2 is LQKENI. The V gene lost 3 bases and the J gene lost 0 bases, with 9 bases spanning the gap.

The V gene is TRBV27, the J gene TRBJ2-1; TRBD1 is a possible D gene (5 bases). Germline values: CDR1 MNHEY, CDR2 SMNVEV (reference sequence). The CDR3 is 12 amino acids. The V end was cut by 5 bases, the J end by 9 bases, with 11 bases between. The CDR3 region is CASSRTNSEQFF. CDR3 DNA: TGTGCCAGCAGTAGGACAAATAGTGAGCAGTTCTTC.

The chain couples TRBV11-2 to TRBJ2-7; D might be TRBD2 (5 bases). The CDR3 has 13 residues. The ends were cut back, 1 base at V and 2 bases at J, with 6 bases in the middle. Germline assignment: CDR1 SGHAT and CDR2 FQNNGV. The chain's CDR3 is CASSLAGTYEQYF. The CDR3 region has the DNA TGTGCCAGCAGCTTAGCGGGAACCTACGAGCAGTACTTC.

The genes are TRBV5-6 and TRBJ2-7, with 13 bases identical to TRBD2. V was clipped by 2 bases and J by 3 bases; unmatched bases: 2. The CDR3 extends over 15 amino acids. Germline values: CDR1 SGHDT, CDR2 YYEEEE. For the CDR3, the DNA is TGTGCCAGCAGCTTCACTAGCGGGAGGGGCTACGAGCAGTACTTC. Its translation: CASSFTSGRGYEQYF.

The chain uses TRBV9 and TRBJ2-2; possible D gene TRBD2, 5 bases. The germline CDR1 and CDR2 sequences are SGDLS and YYNGEE. The CDR3 runs 14 residues. V was trimmed by 2 bases and J by 5 bases, leaving 10 bases between them. The chain's CDR3 is CASSVYSGTGELFF. The DNA for the CDR3 is TGTGCCAGCAGCGTCTATTCGGGGACCGGGGAGCTGTTTTTT.

This chain joins TRBV5-1 and TRBJ2-3; weak D call: TRBD2 (6 bases). From germline, CDR1 is SGHRS and CDR2 YFSETQ. The CDR3 totals 16 residues. The ends were cut back, 4 bases at V and 3 bases at J, with 18 bases in the middle. The CDR3 bases are TGCGCCAGCAGCCGTAGTTCTAGCGTGGAGACAGATACGCAGTATTTT. This sequence encodes CASSRSSSVETDTQYF.

The rearrangement links TRBV9 to TRBJ1-6, with 7 bases that match TRBD1. This CDR3 is built from 15 residues. Trimming took 3 bases from V and 5 from J; bases not matched to a gene: 5. Germline V gives CDR1 SGDLS, CDR2 YYNGEE. CDR3 in amino acids: CASSAGTANNSPLHF. The CDR3 coding sequence is TGTGCCAGCAGCGCCGGGACAGCTAATAATTCACCCCTCCACTTT.

This clone has a single count. This chain uses TRBV6-5 with TRBJ1-1; D uncertain. The V gene's germline CDR1 is MNHEY and CDR2 SVGAGI. CDR3 length: 13 residues. V was cut by 0 bases and J by 5 bases, with 7 bases left in between. The chain's CDR3 is CASSYSGRTEAFF. As DNA, the CDR3 is TGTGCCAGCAGTTACTCGGGCAGAACTGAAGCTTTCTTT.

The V gene is TRBV5-1, the J gene TRBJ2-7, with TRBD2 matching over 14 bases. J was trimmed by 6 bases and V by 4 bases; bases with no gene match: 9. CDR1 is SGHRS, CDR2 YFSETQ, per germline. CDR3 size: 16 residues. CDR3 residues: CASSRAGTSGSVEQYF. CDR3 coding DNA: TGCGCCAGCAGCCGGGCCGGGACTAGCGGGAGCGTCGAGCAGTACTTC.

The V call is TRBV5-1, the J call TRBJ2-3, with TRBD2 matching 10 bases. Germline V CDR1 and CDR2: SGHRS, YFSETQ. The CDR3 is 16 amino acids. J was trimmed by 9 bases and V by 4 bases; bases with no gene match: 14. In DNA form, the CDR3 reads TGCGCCAGCAGCCCCACCCTAGCGGGGGCTCGTCGAACGCAGTATTTT. Amino acid sequence: CASSPTLAGARRTQYF.

The V gene is TRBV30, the J gene TRBJ1-6; weak D call: TRBD1 (6 bases). V was trimmed by 3 bases and J by 4 bases, leaving 10 bases between them. Per germline, CDR1 GTSNPN and CDR2 SVGIG (reference sequence). The CDR3 contains 14 residues. Here the CDR3 reads CAWRQGLYNSPLHF. Written as DNA, the CDR3 is TGTGCCTGGAGACAGGGCCTTTATAATTCACCCCTCCACTTT.

The chain uses TRBV15 and TRBJ1-1, with 8 bases lining up with TRBD1. This CDR3 is built from 15 residues. V dropped 3 bases and J dropped 4; count of bases not matched to a gene: 7. Germline V gene lookup returns CDR1 LNHNV and CDR2 YYDKDF (reference sequence). The CDR3 nucleotides read TGTGCCACCAGCAGGGGGACAGGCTTTGGCACTGAAGCTTTCTTT. It translates to CATSRGTGFGTEAFF.

The table lists this clone with a count of one. The V call is TRBV28, the J call TRBJ1-2, with 7 bases fitting TRBD1. Germline V gene lookup returns CDR1 MDHEN and CDR2 SYDVKM. This CDR3 region has 15 residues. Unmatched junction bases numbered 7, after V lost 6 bases and J lost 0 bases. The CDR3 DNA sequence: TGTGCCAGCAGCCCAAACAGGGGTTCTAACTATGGCTACACCTTC. This sequence encodes CASSPNRGSNYGYTF.

This sequence joins TRBV6-2 or TRBV6-3 and TRBJ2-6, with D maybe TRBD2 (5 bases). The CDR3 consists of 17 residues. V lost 5 bases, J lost 2 bases, and 16 bases lay in between. Germline lookup yields CDR1 MNHEY and CDR2 SVGEGT. This chain's CDR3 is CASSPGREVAGANVLTF. The CDR3 coding sequence is TGTGCCAGCAGTCCGGGAAGGGAAGTCGCTGGGGCCAACGTCCTGACTTTC.

V is TRBV4-2 and J is TRBJ2-7; 12 bases align to TRBD2. V lost 8 bases to trimming and J lost 5 bases; unmatched junction nucleotides: 7. The CDR3 totals 14 residues. Germline loops: CDR1 LGHNA, CDR2 YNFKEQ. The CDR3 loop reads CASSASGGDNEQYF. The CDR3 DNA follows: TGTGCCAGCTCCGCTAGCGGGGGGGACAACGAGCAGTACTTC.